This TCR beta chain was identified in a study of T cell repertoires in cytomegalovirus infection (dated by TCRdb to about 2019). About the investigation overall: Peptide stimulations targeted recently identified HLA-C-restricted CMV epitopes, whose presentation resists viral immunomodulation, together with well-studied HLA-B-restricted epitopes. Because public TCR beta signatures pointed to carriage of CMV infection together with the matching HLA type, the HLA type of each donor mattered for the analysis. Broader findings and caveats from the paper: The ex vivo response was dominated by HLA-C-restricted CMV-specific TCR beta clonotypes, and the single most frequent clonotype in two of eight donors was supplied by these HLA-C-restricted clonotypes. Cumulative frequency of public TCR beta family members discriminated carriers of CMV infection plus the relevant HLA type in this cohort and an independent 352-donor cohort.

This sample was sequenced with an Illumina HiSeq 1500. The public sequencing data were trimmed at Q25 with fastp and processed into clonotypes with MiXCR by TCRdb, which kept only in-frame beta chains. One record per CDR3 amino acid sequence lists the most common genes and DNA. In this sample the table shows fewer than 1,000,000 distinct CDR3 sequences, roughly a third of which occur a single time. The ten most abundant clones make up 13% of the sample. There are 16 amino acids in the CDR3, from cysteine to phenylalanine inclusive. Only the CDR3 DNA stays, 48 bases, in frame from base 1. V has 3 bases trimmed and J has 3 bases trimmed; junction bases matching no gene number 7. CDR1 is given as MNHEY and CDR2 as SMNVEV, both from the germline V gene (reference sequence). The intended sense of this specimen's treatment or condition label: in vitro stimulation with specific CMV peptide epitopes to enrich CMV-specific T cells.

In this sample, this clonotype turned up once. Its antigen has not been determined. Per-base qualities were not stored, and no clone one base away is much larger. One read alone lends weak support. The TCR sequence derives from a human donor in good health (CMV status not recorded). Some clones in this sample may be carry-over from other donors' samples. The chain employs TRBV27 and TRBJ2-2; 7 nucleotides in the junction match TRBD2. Source: cultured CD8+ T cells from PBMCs, taken from culture after CMV antigen stimulation. The sequence in DNA is TGTGCCAGCAGTTTTGTCACTAGCGCATACACCGGGGAGCTGTTTTTT. Translated, it reads CASSFVTSAYTGELFF.